A single sample gave rise to the 27 T cell receptor beta chains below, sequenced in a study of OX40 agonist ivuxolimab in advanced cancers. The repertoire was sequenced with immunoSEQ multiplex PCR; TCRdb's copy has only in-frame clones and lacks some. The sample consists of 12,000 to 15,000 clones, less than 95% of them appearing once. Sequenced here: CD4+ or CD8+ T cells sorted from blood, sampled in a trial of the OX40 agonist ivuxolimab. Receptors originate from an adult with an advanced solid tumor such as melanoma, head and neck, liver or kidney cancer.

V gene TRBV2 combines with J gene TRBJ2-1; possibly TRBD1 for D (6 bases). Trimming removed 6 bases from V and 5 bases from J, with 11 bases in between. The CDR3 consists of 13 residues. Per germline, CDR1 SNHLY and CDR2 FYNNEI. Written as DNA, the CDR3 is TGTGCCAGCAGAGGGGACATCAACAATGAGCAGTTCTTC. This translates into CASRGDINNEQFF.

This chain links TRBV7-8 with TRBJ2-7; either TRBD1 or TRBD2 may fit D (5 bases each). Trimming pared 5 bases from V and 2 bases from J, leaving 16 bases between. Germline assignment: CDR1 SGHVS and CDR2 FQNEAQ. The CDR3 consists of 15 residues. CDR3 amino acids: CASSDEGTTPYEQYF. In DNA, the CDR3 is TGTGCCAGCAGCGACGAGGGGACGACTCCCTACGAGCAGTACTTC.

The chain carries TRBV28 and TRBJ1-5, with D perhaps TRBD1 (6 bases). Trimming cost V 4 bases and J 3 bases, with 10 bases left between them. This CDR3 contains 14 residues. Germline CDR1 MDHEN, CDR2 SYDVKM. CDR3 coding DNA: TGTGCCAGCAGTTCGACAGGCTACAATCAGCCCCAGCATTTT. It translates to CASSSTGYNQPQHF.

CDR3 nucleotides: TGTGCCAGCAGTACGTACAATGAGCAGTTCTTC. Its translation: CASSTYNEQFF. The chain carries TRBV27 and TRBJ2-1; D gene unclear. V was shortened by 5 bases and J by 4 bases, with 3 bases between the two germline ends. The CDR3 loop spans 11 amino acids. Germline V lookup: CDR1 MNHEY, CDR2 SMNVEV (reference sequence).

The V call is TRBV6-5, the J call TRBJ1-2; D perhaps matches TRBD1 (6 bases). The CDR3 is 15 residues long. V dropped 8 bases and J dropped 7 bases, with 23 bases sitting between them. Germline assignment: CDR1 MNHEY and CDR2 SVGAGI. The CDR3 DNA is TGTGCCAGCTTCGCGGGGGCAATAAGCATCGGTGGCTACACCTTC. Protein sequence: CASFAGAISIGGYTF.

The chain joins TRBV9 to TRBJ2-1; TRBD2 matches at 7 bases. Per germline, CDR1 SGDLS and CDR2 YYNGEE. V was clipped by 4 bases and J by 4 bases; unmatched bases: 11. This CDR3 has 16 amino acids. CDR3 DNA sequence: TGTGCCAGCAGCACGGGCATAGGGAGGGAATACAATGAGCAGTTCTTC. It codes for CASSTGIGREYNEQFF.

This rearrangement joins TRBV7-8 to TRBJ2-7, with 8 nucleotides matching TRBD1. Germline V gives CDR1 SGHVS, CDR2 FQNEAQ. The CDR3 is 16 residues long. J lost 0 bases, V lost 4 bases, and 8 bases had no gene match. DNA of the CDR3: TGTGCCAGCAGCTATCACCCGGGACAGGCCTCCTACGAGCAGTACTTC. It codes for CASSYHPGQASYEQYF.

This sequence joins TRBV27 and TRBJ2-1; D unresolved. V was trimmed by 8 bases and J by 4 bases, leaving 6 bases between them. CDR3 length: 11 amino acids. Germline V gives CDR1 MNHEY, CDR2 SMNVEV (reference sequence). DNA for the CDR3: TGTGCCAGCGGGAATTACAATGAGCAGTTCTTC. This sequence encodes CASGNYNEQFF.

The chain combines TRBV7-8 with TRBJ2-3; D may correspond to TRBD1 or TRBD2 (5 bases each). Germline CDR1 is SGHVS and CDR2 is FQNEAQ. CDR3 size: 19 residues. Trimming left V 7 bases short and J 0 bases short, with 26 bases between. The CDR3: CASKGSGWAKTASTDTQYF. The DNA for the CDR3 is TGTGCCAGCAAGGGGAGCGGTTGGGCCAAGACCGCTAGCACAGATACGCAGTATTTT.

The chain links TRBV21-1 to TRBJ1-1; the DNA was not used to check the table's D call, TRBD1. TRBV21-1 is termed a pseudogene. CDR3 length: 17 amino acids. The CDR3 is CASSKTTHRGCNTEAFF. CDR3 nucleotide sequence: TGTGCCAGCAGCAAAACCACCCACAGGGGATGTAACACTGAAGCTTTCTTT.

This chain joins TRBV2 and TRBJ2-7; 10 nucleotides agree with TRBD1. The CDR3 contains 16 residues. V gave up 7 bases and J gave up 7 bases; unmatched junction bases: 16. Germline V gene lookup returns CDR1 SNHLY and CDR2 FYNNEI. Here the CDR3 reads CASNYYPGTGEGEQYF. CDR3 DNA: TGTGCCAGCAACTACTACCCCGGGACAGGGGAGGGTGAGCAGTACTTC.

V and J are TRBV27 and TRBJ1-1; possibly TRBD1 for D (5 bases). The CDR3 runs to 13 residues. The V end was cut by 7 bases, the J end by 4 bases, with 13 bases between. In germline, CDR1 is MNHEY, CDR2 SMNVEV (reference sequence). The CDR3 region is CASTPLGGTEAFF. CDR3 bases: TGTGCCAGCACCCCTTTGGGGGGCACTGAAGCTTTCTTT.

V and J are TRBV2 and TRBJ2-7, with no clear D. The CDR3 contains 11 residues. Germline V lookup: CDR1 SNHLY, CDR2 FYNNEI. V gave up 3 bases and J gave up 4 bases, with 4 bases separating them. The chain's CDR3 is CASSEGYEQYF. For the CDR3, the DNA is TGTGCCAGCAGTGAGGGTTACGAGCAGTACTTC. Full variable domain (rest looked up from reference TRBV2 and TRBJ2-7): EPEVTQTPSHQVTQMGQEVILRCVPISNHLYFYWYRQILGQKVEFLVSFYNNEISEKSEIFDDQFSVERPDGSNFTLKIRSTKLEDSAMYFCASSEGYEQYFGPGTRLTVT.

This clone was picked up one time. The chain has TRBV5-1 and TRBJ2-7; 8 bases agree with TRBD1. The CDR3 length is 15 residues. V trimming: 4 bases; J trimming: 4 bases; junction bases outside the gene matches: 10. From germline, CDR1 is SGHRS and CDR2 YFSETQ. In nucleotides, the CDR3 is TGCGCCAGCAGCCCTGGACAGGGAAATATGTACGAGCAGTACTTC. Amino acid sequence: CASSPGQGNMYEQYF. Full variable domain (outside the CDR3, taken from reference TRBV5-1 and TRBJ2-7): KAGVTQTPRYLIKTRGQQVTLSCSPISGHRSVSWYQQTPGQGLQFLFEYFSETQRNKGNFPGRFSGRQFSNSRSEMNVSTLELGDSALYLCASSPGQGNMYEQYFGPGTRLTVT.

V usage is TRBV5-1 and J usage is TRBJ2-3, with D possibly TRBD1 on 6 matching bases. The V gene lost 4 bases and the J gene lost 3 bases, with 9 bases spanning the gap. Germline values: CDR1 SGHRS, CDR2 YFSETQ. The length of the CDR3 is 13 residues. CDR3 nucleotide sequence: TGCGCCAGCAGCACCACAGGGACAGATACGCAGTATTTT. Protein sequence: CASSTTGTDTQYF. Variable domain in full (rest from reference TRBV5-1 and TRBJ2-3): KAGVTQTPRYLIKTRGQQVTLSCSPISGHRSVSWYQQTPGQGLQFLFEYFSETQRNKGNFPGRFSGRQFSNSRSEMNVSTLELGDSALYLCASSTTGTDTQYFGPGTRLTVL.

The chain recombines TRBV6-1 with TRBJ1-1, with D perhaps TRBD1 (5 bases). CDR1 is MNHNS, CDR2 SASEGT, per germline. Trimming took off 5 bases at V and 6 bases at J, with 13 bases between the two ends. The CDR3 is 13 residues long. As DNA, the CDR3 is TGTGCCAGCAGTCCGTGGGGGGACCCTGAAGCTTTCTTT. Amino acid sequence: CASSPWGDPEAFF.

This clone was counted once. CDR3: CASSLGLAVSYEQYF. Written as DNA, the CDR3 is TGTGCCAGCAGTTTAGGCCTAGCGGTGTCCTACGAGCAGTACTTC. The chain carries TRBV27 and TRBJ2-7; 7 bases are a match to TRBD2. Germline CDR1 and CDR2: MNHEY and SMNVEV (reference sequence). The CDR3 sequence is 15 residues long. With V trimmed by 2 bases and J by 1 base, 5 bases remained unmatched.

The chain uses TRBV27 and TRBJ1-1; 9 bases are a match to TRBD1. The CDR3 length is 14 residues. Germline CDR1 MNHEY, CDR2 SMNVEV (reference sequence). V lost 3 bases and J lost 4; bases outside the gene matches: 3. The CDR3 DNA reads as TGTGCCAGCAGTTTCGACAGGGGGGGCACTGAAGCTTTCTTT. Amino acid sequence: CASSFDRGGTEAFF.

The chain links TRBV7-8 to TRBJ2-7, with D tentatively TRBD1 or TRBD2 (5 bases each). Germline loops: CDR1 SGHVS, CDR2 FQNEAQ. The CDR3 totals 15 residues. V was trimmed by 5 bases and J by 3 bases, leaving 17 bases between them. Written as DNA, the CDR3 is TGTGCCAGCAGCCCCGAACCTCGGGGCTACTACGAGCAGTACTTC. Protein product: CASSPEPRGYYEQYF.

The rearrangement joins TRBV7-3 to TRBJ2-1; TRBD2 agrees at 7 bases. Germline V lookup: CDR1 SGHTA, CDR2 FQGTGA. The CDR3 is 15 amino acids. With 5 bases clipped from V and 6 bases from J, the junction kept 10 bases outside the gene matches. The CDR3 sequence is CASSPGGGTANEQFF. The CDR3 DNA sequence: TGTGCCAGCAGCCCGGGAGGCGGGACGGCCAATGAGCAGTTCTTC. The full variable domain, rest sourced from reference TRBV7-3 and TRBJ2-1, is GAGVSQTPSNKVTEKGKYVELRCDPISGHTALYWYRQSLGQGPEFLIYFQGTGAADDSGLPNDRFFAVRPEGSVSTLKIQRTERGDSAVYLCASSPGGGTANEQFFGPGTRLTVL.

The chain has TRBV7-3 and TRBJ2-1; 9 positions match TRBD2. V shed 1 base and J 5 bases; nucleotides not matched to a gene: 3. CDR1 and CDR2 (germline): SGHTA, FQGTGA. The CDR3 is made up of 15 amino acids. The CDR3 region is CASSLNSGRNNEQFF. The CDR3 nucleotides read TGTGCCAGCAGCTTAAATAGCGGGAGAAACAATGAGCAGTTCTTC.

The genes are TRBV19 and TRBJ2-1, with 8 positions matching TRBD1. V dropped 5 bases and J dropped 8; count of bases not matched to a gene: 14. There are 16 residues in the CDR3. Germline V lookup: CDR1 LNHDA, CDR2 SQIVND (reference sequence). The CDR3 coding sequence is TGTGCCAGTAGTTACAACAAAGGACAGGGAACCCATGAGCAGTTCTTC. It yields the protein CASSYNKGQGTHEQFF. Supplemented by reference TRBV19 and TRBJ2-1, the full variable domain reads DGGITQSPKYLFRKEGQNVTLSCEQNLNHDAMYWYRQDPGQGLRLIYYSQIVNDFQKGDIAEGYSVSREKKESFPLTVTSAQKNPTAFYLCASSYNKGQGTHEQFFGPGTRLTVL.

The chain has TRBV10-3 and TRBJ2-1, with D perhaps TRBD1 (5 bases). The germline CDR1 and CDR2 sequences are ENHRY and SYGVKD. V was clipped by 3 bases and J by 9 bases, with 9 bases between them. The CDR3 loop spans 12 amino acids. This CDR3 reads CAISDRAPEQFF. DNA for the CDR3: TGTGCCATCAGTGACAGGGCGCCTGAGCAGTTCTTC.

The V call is TRBV9, the J call TRBJ2-1; tentative D call: TRBD1 (6 bases). Germline-derived CDR1 and CDR2 are SGDLS and YYNGEE. CDR3 length: 15 amino acids. V was trimmed by 2 bases and J by 5 bases, leaving 14 bases between them. The CDR3 nucleotides read TGTGCCAGCAGCGTGGACGGGACACCCAACAATGAGCAGTTCTTC. Translated: CASSVDGTPNNEQFF.

This chain links TRBV29-1 with TRBJ2-7, with 8 bases identical to TRBD1. This CDR3 comprises 11 residues. The ends lost 4 bases at V and 6 bases at J; junction bases unmatched: 2. CDR1 and CDR2 (germline): SQVTM, ANQGSEA. The CDR3 loop reads CSVAGGGEQYF. The CDR3 nucleotides read TGCAGCGTTGCAGGGGGCGGCGAGCAGTACTTC.

The rearrangement uses TRBV27 and TRBJ2-7; TRBD2 agrees at 8 bases. The CDR3 has 13 amino acids. Germline-derived CDR1 and CDR2 are MNHEY and SMNVEV (reference sequence). With V trimmed by 2 bases and J by 3 bases, 0 bases remained unmatched. The CDR3 protein is CASSLSGSYEQYF. In DNA, the CDR3 is TGTGCCAGCAGTTTAAGCGGGAGCTACGAGCAGTACTTC.

CDR3 sequence (DNA): TGTGCCAGCAGCTCAGCCCCGCGGACTAGCGTATCATTCGGCACAGATACGCAGTATTTT. Translating gives CASSSAPRTSVSFGTDTQYF. J is TRBJ2-3 and V is TRBV7-3; 9 bases are a match to TRBD2. This CDR3 contains 20 residues. The germline gives CDR1 SGHTA, CDR2 FQGTGA. V dropped 4 bases and J dropped 1; count of bases not matched to a gene: 18.